These T cell receptor beta chains were read from a single sample in a study of blood T cell repertoires in COVID-19. Measured with immunoSEQ multiplex PCR; TCRdb has only the in-frame clones, and not every one. The sample contains 250,000 to 300,000 clones, about 85% of which appear only once. Sample: peripheral blood. All receptors come from a woman between 45 and 65 years old who had recovered from COVID-19. The CDR3 runs from the conserved cysteine through the conserved F or W. D genes are given only for firm matches. Not every row has a clone size; where given, it reads once, few, many or a size class.

CASSAGLAGLVDEQYF TGCGCCAGCAGCGCGGGACTAGCGGGACTCGTGGACGAGCAGTACTTC TRBJ2-7 TRBD2 NA TRBV5-1
CASCRWTGTGVRGYTF TGTGCCAGCTGCCGCTGGACCGGGACAGGGGTGAGGGGCTACACCTTC TRBJ1-2 TRBD1 NA TRBV27
CASSISWNTEAFF TGTGCCAGCTCAATTTCATGGAACACTGAAGCTTTCTTT TRBJ1-1 NA NA TRBV18
CASSPEGAGGIETQYF TGTGCCAGCAGCCCCGAAGGGGCGGGGGGGATTGAGACCCAGTACTTC TRBJ2-5 TRBD2 NA TRBV11-2
CATRRDRGRLETQYF TGTGCCACCCGTCGGGACAGGGGGCGTCTGGAGACCCAGTACTTC TRBJ2-5 TRBD1 NA TRBV27
CASSGTGGSGYGYTF TGTGCCAGCAGCGGGACAGGGGGCTCGGGCTATGGCTACACCTTC TRBJ1-2 TRBD1 NA TRBV9
CASSPPSARGETQYF TGTGCCAGCTCACCACCGTCTGCTAGAGGGGAGACCCAGTACTTC TRBJ2-5 NA NA TRBV18
CAWSSGAAYNSPLHF TGTGCCTGGAGTAGTGGAGCAGCATATAATTCACCCCTCCACTTT TRBJ1-6 NA NA TRBV30
CASSGGTGLSYNEQFF TGTGCCAGCAGTGGAGGGACAGGTCTCTCCTACAATGAGCAGTTCTTC TRBJ2-1 TRBD1 NA TRBV25-1
CASSPMGQGGFYGYTF TGTGCCAGCAGCCCGATGGGGCAGGGTGGATTTTATGGCTACACCTTC TRBJ1-2 NA NA TRBV7-2
CASSWGQGADYGYTF TGTGCCAGCAGCTGGGGACAGGGGGCTGACTATGGCTACACCTTC TRBJ1-2 TRBD1 NA TRBV5-4
CAWSPPRGGFHYNEQFF TGTGCCTGGAGCCCCCCCCGCGGGGGGTTCCACTACAATGAGCAGTTCTTC TRBJ2-1 TRBD2 NA TRBV30
CASSHGGRSNQPQHF TGTGCCAGCAGCCACGGGGGACGCAGCAATCAGCCCCAGCATTTT TRBJ1-5 NA NA TRBV3-1/TRBV3-2
CASSYGQNQPQHF TGTGCCAGCAGTTACGGACAGAATCAGCCCCAGCATTTT TRBJ1-5 NA NA TRBV6-2/TRBV6-3
CASSARLNQPQHF TGTGCCAGCAGCGCCCGACTAAATCAGCCCCAGCATTTT TRBJ1-5 NA few TRBV9
CASRGTGTQPQHF TGTGCCAGCAGAGGGACTGGCACTCAGCCCCAGCATTTT TRBJ1-5 NA NA TRBV2
CASSYLIGQGRMTEAFF TGTGCCAGCAGTTACCTAATAGGACAGGGAAGGATGACTGAAGCTTTCTTT TRBJ1-1 TRBD1 few TRBV6-2/TRBV6-3
CASSPVGGGGNNYGYTF TGTGCCAGCTCCCCAGTAGGTGGGGGGGGCAACAACTATGGCTACACCTTC TRBJ1-2 NA NA TRBV18
CASSPSSGRYEQYF TGTGCCAGCAGCCCTTCGAGCGGGAGGTACGAGCAGTACTTC TRBJ2-7 TRBD2 NA TRBV7-2
CASSQTGTGKMDHNSPLHF TGCGCCAGCAGCCAAACCGGGACAGGGAAAATGGACCATAATTCACCCCTCCACTTT TRBJ1-6 TRBD1 NA TRBV4-1
CASSPRAGEGNIQYF TGTGCCAGCAGCCCAAGGGCGGGGGAGGGAAACATTCAGTACTTC TRBJ2-4 TRBD2 NA TRBV6-6
CASSQDRLASTDTQYF TGCGCCAGCAGCCAAGATCGGCTAGCTAGCACAGATACGCAGTATTTT TRBJ2-3 NA NA TRBV4-3
CASSLRRLNTEAFF TGTGCCAGCAGTTTACGCAGGTTGAACACTGAAGCTTTCTTT TRBJ1-1 NA NA TRBV27
CASSPISGGVRTDTQYF TGTGCCAGCAGCCCTATTAGCGGGGGGGTTCGGACAGATACGCAGTATTTT TRBJ2-3 TRBD2 NA TRBV5-5
CASSSGREDNSPLHF TGTGCCAGCAGTTCGGGACGGGAGGATAATTCACCCCTCCACTTT TRBJ1-6 NA NA TRBV28
CASTGTGGHYGYTF TGTGCCAGTACTGGGACAGGGGGCCACTATGGCTACACCTTC TRBJ1-2 TRBD1 NA TRBV19
CASSLVVGTQYF TGTGCCAGCAGCTTAGTTGTCGGTACGCAGTATTTT TRBJ2-3 NA few TRBV7-2
CASSFVFLQSGANVLTF TGTGCCAGTAGTTTCGTTTTTCTTCAGTCTGGGGCCAACGTCCTGACTTTC TRBJ2-6 NA NA TRBV19
CASTDRARGYTF TGTGCCAGTACGGACAGGGCACGTGGCTACACCTTC TRBJ1-2 TRBD1 NA TRBV28
CASSPLAGDTF TGTGCCAGCAGCCCACTGGCAGGGGACACCTTC TRBJ1-2 NA NA TRBV7-2
CASSFHREGTEAFF TGTGCCAGCAGCTTCCACAGGGAGGGCACTGAAGCTTTCTTT TRBJ1-1 NA NA TRBV7-9
CASGTQGKGYGYTF TGTGCCAGCGGAACACAGGGGAAAGGCTATGGCTACACCTTC TRBJ1-2 TRBD1 NA TRBV28
CASSSLFETGYGEGFEKLFF TGTGCTAGCAGCTCACTCTTTGAGACAGGGTACGGAGAGGGGTTTGAAAAACTGTTTTTT TRBJ1-4 TRBD1 NA TRBV7-7
CASSQDRAGSTEAFF TGCGCCAGCAGCCAAGACAGGGCCGGGAGCACTGAAGCTTTCTTT TRBJ1-1 NA NA TRBV4-3
CASSVYGSSYEQYF TGTGCCAGCAGCGTATATGGCAGCTCCTACGAGCAGTACTTC TRBJ2-7 NA NA TRBV9
CATSTQRVTNEQFF TGTGCCACCAGCACCCAGCGGGTGACGAATGAGCAGTTCTTC TRBJ2-1 NA NA TRBV15
CASSQEGQGNSPLHF TGTGCCAGCAGCCAAGAGGGACAGGGGAATTCACCCCTCCACTTT TRBJ1-6 TRBD1 NA TRBV4-2
CASSYLPAGYGLEQYF TGTGCCAGCAGTTACCTACCTGCAGGGTACGGGCTCGAGCAGTACTTC TRBJ2-7 NA NA TRBV6-2/TRBV6-3
CASSLGGLGYEQYF TGTGCCAGCAGCTTGGGAGGCCTCGGTTACGAGCAGTACTTC TRBJ2-7 NA NA TRBV5-5
CASSPGPGGRNYGYTF TGTGCCAGCTCACCAGGACCAGGGGGCCGTAACTATGGCTACACCTTC TRBJ1-2 TRBD1 NA TRBV18
CASSIGRGTEAFF TGTGCCAGTAGTATCGGCAGGGGCACTGAAGCTTTCTTT TRBJ1-1 NA few TRBV19
CASSPWTGKGNEQFF TGTGCCAGCAGCCCCTGGACAGGGAAGGGCAATGAGCAGTTCTTC TRBJ2-1 TRBD1 NA TRBV7-9
CAISLSGGYNEQFF TGTGCCATCAGTCTGAGCGGGGGCTACAATGAGCAGTTCTTC TRBJ2-1 TRBD2 few TRBV10-3
CASSARGDNNYGYTF TGTGCCAGCAGCGCCCGGGGGGACAACAACTATGGCTACACCTTC TRBJ1-2 NA NA TRBV7-2
CASKAGAGENYEQYF TGTGCCAGCAAGGCTGGGGCAGGGGAAAACTACGAGCAGTACTTC TRBJ2-7 NA NA TRBV5-5
CASSPGGYGYTF TGTGCCAGCAGCCCTGGAGGCTATGGCTACACCTTC TRBJ1-2 NA NA TRBV12-3/TRBV12-4
CASSIFSGETYEQYF TGTGCCAGTAGTATTTTTAGCGGGGAAACCTACGAGCAGTACTTC TRBJ2-7 TRBD2 NA TRBV19
CASSVGLAEETQYF TGTGCCAGCAGCGTAGGACTAGCGGAAGAGACCCAGTACTTC TRBJ2-5 TRBD2 NA TRBV7-2
CASSLAPTGGDTQYF TGTGCCAGCAGCTTAGCCCCCACAGGGGGAGATACGCAGTATTTT TRBJ2-3 TRBD1 NA TRBV7-2
CASSHTGTPGRPPYGYTF TGCGCCAGCAGCCACACTGGGACTCCAGGGCGCCCGCCTTATGGCTACACCTTC TRBJ1-2 NA NA TRBV5-1
CASSSVGSGTYEQYF TGTGCCAGCAGTTCCGTGGGGAGTGGAACCTACGAGCAGTACTTC TRBJ2-7 NA NA TRBV28
CASSFDPGSIQPQHF TGTGCCAGCAGCTTCGACCCAGGCTCTATTCAGCCCCAGCATTTT TRBJ1-5 NA once TRBV5-5
CASSLAGGVSDEQYF TGCGCCAGCAGCTTGGCTGGGGGGGTAAGCGACGAGCAGTACTTC TRBJ2-7 TRBD2 once TRBV5-1
CASSSPAGVYEQYF TGTGCCAGCAGTTCCCCCGCGGGGGTCTACGAGCAGTACTTC TRBJ2-7 TRBD2 NA TRBV27